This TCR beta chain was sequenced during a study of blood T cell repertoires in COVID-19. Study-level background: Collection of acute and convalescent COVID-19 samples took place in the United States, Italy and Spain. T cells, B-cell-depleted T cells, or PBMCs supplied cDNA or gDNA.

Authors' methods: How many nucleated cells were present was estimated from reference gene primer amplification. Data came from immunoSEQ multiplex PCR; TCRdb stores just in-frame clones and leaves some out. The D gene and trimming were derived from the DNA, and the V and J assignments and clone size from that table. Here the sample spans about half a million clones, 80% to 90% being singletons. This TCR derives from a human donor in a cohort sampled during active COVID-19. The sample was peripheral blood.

In nucleotides, the CDR3 is TGTGCCAGCAGCCTCAGGTCTTCGGACACTGAAGCTTTCTTT. It is translated as CASSLRSSDTEAFF. This chain links TRBV6-2 or TRBV6-3 with TRBJ1-1; the D is unclear. The CDR3 loop spans 14 amino acids. CDR1 and CDR2 from the germline V gene are MNHEY and SVGEGT. V was clipped by 6 bases and J by 3 bases, with 14 bases between them.